These 19 T cell receptor beta chains originate from one sample sequenced in a study of cytotoxic CD8 clonotypes in ibrutinib-treated CLL. Data came from immunoSEQ multiplex PCR; TCRdb stores just in-frame clones and leaves some out. The sample lists more than 200,000 clones; less than 75% were seen once. The sample here was PBMCs, taken after 24 months of ibrutinib treatment. The origin of the receptors is a human donor with chronic lymphocytic leukemia.

The table lists this clone with a few counts. V gene TRBV27 combines with J gene TRBJ1-2, with D possibly being TRBD1 (6 bases). The CDR3 is made up of 17 amino acids. The germline V and J ends were trimmed by 9 bases and 3 bases, with 26 bases remaining between them. Germline V gene lookup returns CDR1 MNHEY and CDR2 SMNVEV (reference sequence). The CDR3, as DNA: TGTGCCAGTCGTCCCCGGGGGGGCCAAGGGGGGCACTATGGCTACACCTTC. This translates into CASRPRGGQGGHYGYTF.

This clone was counted a few times. The J gene is TRBJ2-7, the V gene TRBV9; D is perhaps TRBD1 or TRBD2 (5 bases each). Germline loops: CDR1 SGDLS, CDR2 YYNGEE. This CDR3 contains 15 residues. The V and J ends lost 1 base and 1 base respectively, with 12 bases between them. CDR3 coding DNA: TGTGCCAGCAGCGTATCCTGGGACCCTTCCTACGAGCAGTACTTC. It encodes CASSVSWDPSYEQYF.

This rearrangement joins TRBV5-1 to TRBJ2-7; perhaps TRBD2 as D (6 bases). This CDR3 spans 10 amino acids. V lost 0 bases, J lost 11 bases, and 6 bases lay in between. CDR1 and CDR2 from the germline V gene are SGHRS and YFSETQ. The CDR3 DNA reads as TGCGCCAGCAGCTTGGGGAGGGAGTACTTC. It specifies CASSLGREYF.

The V and J genes are TRBV7-2 and TRBJ2-7, with TRBD2 identical over 14 bases. The J segment lost 3 bases and the V segment lost 3 bases, leaving 4 bases of the junction unmatched. The CDR3 loop spans 16 amino acids. The germline V gene encodes CDR1 SGHTA and CDR2 FQGNSA. The CDR3 DNA reads as TGTGCCAGCAGCTTCGAGGGGACTAGCGGGAGCTACGAGCAGTACTTC. It codes for CASSFEGTSGSYEQYF.

The CDR3 region has the DNA TGTGCCAGTAGATCGGACAGGAGCAATCAGCCCCAGCATTTT. It translates to CASRSDRSNQPQHF. The chain uses TRBV19 and TRBJ1-5, with 7 nucleotides matching TRBD1. CDR1 LNHDA and CDR2 SQIVND come from the germline V gene (reference sequence). Unmatched junction bases numbered 3, after V lost 6 bases and J lost 1 base. The CDR3 loop spans 14 amino acids.

This chain uses TRBV6-5 with TRBJ2-1, with 8 bases identical to TRBD1. Germline CDR1 is MNHEY and CDR2 is SVGAGI. CDR3 length equals 15 residues. Unmatched junction bases numbered 4, after V lost 0 bases and J lost 6 bases. The CDR3 loop is CASSYSFDRGNEQFF. The CDR3 coding sequence is TGTGCCAGCAGTTACTCATTCGACAGGGGCAATGAGCAGTTCTTC.

The J gene is TRBJ2-1, the V gene TRBV25-1; tentatively, D is TRBD2 (6 bases). This CDR3 has 15 amino acids. In germline, CDR1 is MGHDK, CDR2 SYGVNS. The ends were cut back, 7 bases at V and 5 bases at J, with 18 bases in the middle. The CDR3 DNA is TGTGCCAGCACGATTGGAGGGGATCCCCACAATGAGCAGTTCTTC. It specifies CASTIGGDPHNEQFF.

This sequence joins TRBV5-1 and TRBJ2-1; D may match TRBD1 or TRBD2 (5 bases each). V lost 5 bases and J 10 bases, leaving 13 bases between the germline ends. Germline assignment: CDR1 SGHRS and CDR2 YFSETQ. The CDR3 runs 12 residues. CDR3 nucleotide sequence: TGCGCCAGCAGGACTAAGGGGTGGGAGCAGTTCTTC. Protein sequence: CASRTKGWEQFF.

CDR3 in amino acids: CASSPNLGGTQYF. In DNA, the CDR3 is TGTGCCAGCAGCCCGAACTTAGGAGGGACCCAGTACTTC. V gene TRBV7-3 combines with J gene TRBJ2-5; possible D gene TRBD2, 5 bases. The CDR3 length is 13 residues. CDR1 SGHTA and CDR2 FQGTGA come from the germline V gene. Trimming pared 5 bases from V and 7 bases from J, leaving 14 bases between.

The chain recombines TRBV6-5 with TRBJ2-1, with TRBD2 as a possible D gene (5 bases). V was trimmed by 5 bases and J by 5 bases, leaving 10 bases between them. This CDR3 comprises 13 residues. Germline CDR1 reads MNHEY; CDR2 reads SVGAGI. CDR3 protein: CASSLGLNNEQFF. DNA of the CDR3: TGTGCCAGCAGTCTCGGACTGAACAATGAGCAGTTCTTC.

The chain uses TRBV27 and TRBJ1-2, with 12 bases fitting TRBD1. The V and J ends lost 6 bases and 8 bases, in that order; junction bases with no gene match: 4. This CDR3 has 13 residues. CDR1 is MNHEY and CDR2 is SMNVEV in the germline V gene (reference sequence). The CDR3 sequence: CASRRGTGGGYTF. The CDR3 bases are TGTGCCAGCAGGCGCGGGACAGGGGGCGGCTACACCTTC.

V is TRBV6-1 and J is TRBJ2-5, with 11 bases lining up with TRBD1. The germline V gene has CDR1 MNHNS and CDR2 SASEGT. The CDR3 has 20 amino acids. V shed 2 bases, J shed 1 base, and the junction held 15 bases outside the gene matches. CDR3 sequence (DNA): TGTGCCAGCAGTGAATCGGTCTGGGGACAGGGGGTATTGGGCCAAGAGACCCAGTACTTC. Translated, it gives CASSESVWGQGVLGQETQYF.

The chain couples TRBV5-1 to TRBJ1-1; no reliable D call. V was cut by 6 bases and J by 3 bases, with 12 bases left in between. From germline, CDR1 is SGHRS and CDR2 YFSETQ. The CDR3 is 13 residues long. The CDR3 coding sequence is TGCGCCAGCAAAAAAGCTTGGGACACTGAAGCTTTCTTT. Protein product: CASKKAWDTEAFF.

This clone came up a few times. The gene calls are TRBV27 and TRBJ2-1; D might be TRBD2 (6 bases). Trimming stripped 8 bases from V and 8 bases from J, with 16 bases between. The CDR3 loop spans 13 amino acids. CDR1 is MNHEY and CDR2 is SMNVEV in the germline V gene (reference sequence). The CDR3 bases are TGTGCCAGCCGGGAGCTGGTTGTGGATGAGCAGTTCTTC. It encodes CASRELVVDEQFF.

The chain combines TRBV27 with TRBJ1-1, with D perhaps matching TRBD1 (5 bases). The CDR3 runs to 15 residues. The ends were cut back, 3 bases at V and 1 base at J, with 12 bases in the middle. CDR1 and CDR2 from the germline V gene are MNHEY and SMNVEV (reference sequence). The CDR3 region is CASSLSRAPNTEAFF. DNA of the CDR3: TGTGCCAGCAGTTTGAGCAGGGCGCCGAACACTGAAGCTTTCTTT.

The rearrangement links TRBV25-1 to TRBJ2-1; 8 bases agree with TRBD2. CDR3 length: 13 amino acids. Germline V gene sequence: CDR1 MGHDK, CDR2 SYGVNS. V shed 6 bases, J shed 5 bases, and the junction held 3 bases outside the gene matches. CDR3 residues: CASSAGGHNEQFF. The CDR3 DNA reads as TGTGCCAGCAGCGCGGGAGGCCACAATGAGCAGTTCTTC.

The gene calls are TRBV5-6 and TRBJ2-7, with D maybe TRBD1 (6 bases). The V and J ends lost 5 bases and 5 bases respectively, with 14 bases between them. The CDR3 is 13 residues long. CDR1 and CDR2 (germline): SGHDT, YYEEEE. The CDR3 is CASSPRQVHEQYF. CDR3 nucleotides: TGTGCCAGCAGTCCTCGACAGGTCCACGAGCAGTACTTC.

The J gene is TRBJ1-1, the V gene TRBV7-8; TRBD1 might be the D (5 bases). This CDR3 has 15 amino acids. The germline V gene encodes CDR1 SGHVS and CDR2 FQNEAQ. Trimming left V 5 bases short and J 0 bases short, with 13 bases between. The CDR3, as DNA: TGTGCCAGCAGCCCCCCGGAGGGACTGAACACTGAAGCTTTCTTT. As protein: CASSPPEGLNTEAFF. Full variable domain (missing parts from reference TRBV7-8 and TRBJ1-1): GAGVSQSPRYKVAKRGQDVALRCDPISGHVSLFWYQQALGQGPEFLTYFQNEAQLDKSGLPSDRFFAERPEGSVSTLKIQRTQQEDSAVYLCASSPPEGLNTEAFFGQGTRLTVV.

V gene TRBV9 combines with J gene TRBJ1-1; 8 nucleotides match TRBD1. CDR1 and CDR2 (germline): SGDLS, YYNGEE. The J segment lost 6 bases and the V segment lost 3 bases, leaving 4 bases of the junction unmatched. CDR3 length equals 13 residues. CDR3 in DNA: TGTGCCAGCAGCGCAGGGGGCAAGGCTGAAGCTTTCTTT. Translation gives CASSAGGKAEAFF.